This T cell receptor (beta chain) emerged from a study of T cell responses to AZD1222 COVID-19 vaccine. Study observations and caveats: Of spike-specific TCRs, nearly half reportedly target regions left unmutated in variants. Females outnumbered males among donors, who were mostly white British; clonal diversity was possibly underestimated.

Comments on this clone: Antigen: not known.

This CDR3 is built from 11 residues. Germline V gene data show CDR1 as MNHEY and CDR2 as SMNVEV (reference sequence). The ends were cut back, 4 bases at V and 3 bases at J, with 4 bases in the middle. TCRdb keeps only in-frame clones here, not all; method: immunoSEQ multiplex PCR. Of roughly 250,000 clones listed, more than 80% were seen once; the top ten hold 0.5% to 0.65%. This clonotype was sampled from an adult in good health. The sequencing used peripheral blood, collected on day 0 of AZD1222 vaccination. The chain couples TRBV27 to TRBJ2-7; D is uncertain. CDR3 bases: TGTGCCAGCAGTTCCTACTACGAGCAGTACTTC. This translates into CASSSYYEQYF.